This T cell receptor beta chain was observed in a study of blood T cell repertoires in COVID-19. Study summary: Acute and convalescent COVID-19 specimens originated in the United States, Italy and Spain.

Generated by immunoSEQ multiplex PCR, the TCRdb table keeps only in-frame clones and is missing some. The sample has approximately 170,000 clones; about 85% are singletons. The germline CDR1 and CDR2 sequences are SGHTA and FQGNSA. This CDR3 comprises 14 residues. The J segment lost 7 bases and the V segment lost 4 bases, leaving 7 bases of the junction unmatched. This rearrangement joins TRBV7-2 to TRBJ2-1, with 7 bases matching TRBD1. Sequenced material: peripheral blood. This clonotype was obtained from a man older than 75 with COVID-19, enrolled during active disease. The CDR3 sequence is CASSYTGTENEQFF. CDR3 coding DNA: TGTGCCAGCAGCTACACCGGGACAGAAAATGAGCAGTTCTTC.